These 5 T cell receptor beta chains were sequenced from one sample in a study of T cell changes during pregnancy in multiple sclerosis. Sequenced by immunoSEQ multiplex PCR; TCRdb stores in-frame clones only, minus some. The sample holds over 45,000 clones, about 88% seen once. The sample consisted of CD4+ T cells from peripheral blood mononuclear cells, taken in the third trimester of pregnancy. These receptors originate from a female donor with multiple sclerosis, enrolled in a pregnancy study.

The rearrangement joins TRBV6-1 to TRBJ1-5; TRBD1 might be the D (5 bases). CDR1 is MNHNS and CDR2 is SASEGT in the germline V gene. Between the trimmed V and J ends, which lost 2 bases and 6 bases, there was a span of 17 bases. This CDR3 comprises 16 residues. The CDR3 region is CASSESSGRLGQPQHF. CDR3 bases: TGTGCCAGCAGTGAATCTTCAGGGAGGCTGGGTCAGCCCCAGCATTTT.

This chain connects TRBV15 to TRBJ1-1; 9 nucleotides match TRBD1. Trimming cost V 1 base and J 11 bases; bases outside gene matches: 14. From germline, CDR1 is LNHNV and CDR2 YYDKDF (reference sequence). The CDR3 extends over 16 amino acids. CDR3 in amino acids: CATSRGPGTGRLMAFF. The CDR3 bases are TGTGCCACCAGCAGAGGCCCCGGGACAGGGAGGTTGATGGCTTTCTTT.

This clone was seen a few times. The chain couples TRBV19 to TRBJ1-5; 9 nucleotides align to TRBD1. The V segment lost 3 bases and the J segment 7 bases; nucleotides outside the gene matches: 10. The CDR3 loop spans 16 amino acids. Germline CDR1 reads LNHDA; CDR2 reads SQIVND (reference sequence). The CDR3 DNA follows: TGTGCCAGTAGTATTAGAGTGGGACAGGGCGGGCAGCCCCAGCATTTT. Translated, it gives CASSIRVGQGGQPQHF.

This clone was detected once. CDR3 amino acids: CASSQERSTDTQYF. DNA of the CDR3: TGCGCCAGCAGCCAAGAACGGAGCACAGATACGCAGTATTTT. V and J are TRBV4-1 and TRBJ2-3; the D is unclear. Germline V gene data show CDR1 as MGHRA and CDR2 as YSYEKL. Trimming removed 0 bases from V and 0 bases from J, with 4 bases in between. This CDR3 spans 14 amino acids.

This clone was observed a handful of times. The CDR3 nucleotides read TGTGCCTGGAGTGTCCGTCGTATCCGAAGCCCCCAGCATTTT. Its protein product is CAWSVRRIRSPQHF. The V gene is TRBV30, the J gene TRBJ1-5, with D uncertain. The CDR3 has 14 amino acids. The V end lost 0 bases, the J end lost 10 bases, and 16 bases lay between the germline ends. Germline-derived CDR1 and CDR2 are GTSNPN and SVGIG (reference sequence).